The TCR beta chain described here comes from a study of blood T cell repertoires in COVID-19. Study in general: Spain, Italy and the United States supplied samples that represented acute and convalescent COVID-19.

Germline V CDR1 and CDR2: SGHDN, FVKESK. The V and J ends lost 4 bases and 6 bases respectively, with 15 bases between them. There are 15 residues in the CDR3. In the source study's methods: Nucleated cell number was recorded as an estimate derived from reference gene primer amplification. Sequencing was performed with immunoSEQ multiplex PCR; in TCRdb, only in-frame clones are kept and a portion is missing. For V, J and clone size, that table is used; D and trimming come from the DNA. This repertoire shows around 200,000 clones, roughly 80% found once; its top ten account for 9.5% to 15%. The chain couples TRBV14 to TRBJ2-2, with D possibly being TRBD1 (6 bases). The clonotype was recovered from a woman between 50 and 59 years old with acute or convalescent COVID-19. Sequencing used peripheral blood. The CDR3 region is CASSRRQDGAGELFF. The CDR3 DNA reads TGTGCCAGCAGCCGACGACAGGATGGGGCCGGGGAGCTGTTTTTT. The entire variable domain, with the rest obtained from reference TRBV14 and TRBJ2-2, is as follows: EAGVTQFPSHSVIEKGQTVTLRCDPISGHDNLYWYRRVMGKEIKFLLHFVKESKQDESGMPNNRFLAERTGGTYSTLKVQPAELEDSGVYFCASSRRQDGAGELFFGEGSRLTVL.